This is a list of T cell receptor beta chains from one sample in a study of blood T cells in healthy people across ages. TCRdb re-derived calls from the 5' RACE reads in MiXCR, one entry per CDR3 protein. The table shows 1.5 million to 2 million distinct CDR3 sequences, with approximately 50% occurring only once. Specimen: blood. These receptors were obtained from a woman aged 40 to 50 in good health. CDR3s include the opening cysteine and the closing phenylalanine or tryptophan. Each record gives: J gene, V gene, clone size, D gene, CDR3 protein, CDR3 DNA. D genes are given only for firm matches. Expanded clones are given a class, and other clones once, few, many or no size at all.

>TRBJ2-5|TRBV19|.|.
CASTAGTASETQYF
TGTGCCAGTACCGCGGGGACAGCGTCAGAGACCCAGTACTTC
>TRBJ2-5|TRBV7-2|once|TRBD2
CASSLAASGPSETQYF
TGTGCCAGCAGCTTAGCGGCTAGCGGGCCTTCGGAGACCCAGTACTTC
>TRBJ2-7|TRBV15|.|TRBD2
CATSRVSGAQGEQYF
TGTGCCACCAGCAGAGTAAGCGGGGCCCAGGGCGAGCAGTACTTC
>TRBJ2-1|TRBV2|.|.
CASSESLSSYNEQFF
TGTGCCAGCAGTGAATCCCTAAGCTCCTACAATGAGCAGTTCTTC
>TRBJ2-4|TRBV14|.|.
CASSQLVWGNIQYF
TGTGCCAGCAGCCAATTGGTGTGGGGAAACATTCAGTACTTC
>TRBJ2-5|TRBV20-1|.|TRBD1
CSARGDRGPETQYF
TGCAGTGCTAGGGGAGACAGGGGGCCAGAGACCCAGTACTTC
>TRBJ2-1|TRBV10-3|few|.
CAISGQGNEQFF
TGTGCCATCAGTGGGCAGGGCAATGAGCAGTTCTTC
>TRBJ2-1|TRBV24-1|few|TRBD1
CATSRIGTGFNEQFF
TGTGCCACCAGCCGAATCGGGACAGGGTTCAATGAGCAGTTCTTC
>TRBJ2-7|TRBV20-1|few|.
CSASSDYYEQYF
TGCAGTGCTAGTTCTGACTATTACGAGCAGTACTTC
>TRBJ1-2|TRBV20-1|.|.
CSAILGAGYGYTF
TGCAGTGCTATTCTGGGGGCCGGCTATGGCTACACCTTC
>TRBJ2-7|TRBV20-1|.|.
CSARPPGEGNEQYF
TGCAGTGCTCGCCCCCCAGGGGAGGGCAATGAGCAGTACTTC
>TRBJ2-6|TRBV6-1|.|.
CASKGWDGSNVLTF
TGTGCCAGCAAGGGCTGGGATGGCTCCAACGTCCTGACTTTC
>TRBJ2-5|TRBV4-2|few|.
CASSQDSGGPTETQYF
TGTGCCAGCAGCCAAGATTCCGGGGGTCCCACAGAGACCCAGTACTTC
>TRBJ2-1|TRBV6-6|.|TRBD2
CASSRTSGVPYNEQFF
TGTGCCAGCAGCAGGACTAGCGGGGTGCCCTACAATGAGCAGTTCTTC
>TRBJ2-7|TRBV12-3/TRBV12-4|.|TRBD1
CASSRQGPVHEQYF
TGTGCCAGCAGCCGACAGGGGCCCGTCCACGAGCAGTACTTC
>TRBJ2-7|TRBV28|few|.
CASSLVQATYEQYF
TGTGCCAGCAGTTTAGTTCAGGCCACCTACGAGCAGTACTTC
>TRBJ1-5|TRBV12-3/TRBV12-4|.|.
CASSLRETDRPQHF
TGTGCCAGCAGTTTAAGGGAAACGGATCGGCCCCAGCATTTT
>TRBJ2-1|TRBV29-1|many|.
CSVGGGYNEQFF
TGCAGCGTAGGGGGAGGATACAATGAGCAGTTCTTC
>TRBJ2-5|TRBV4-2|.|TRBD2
CASSQDGALAGEETQYF
TGTGCCAGCAGCCAAGATGGGGCCTTAGCGGGGGAGGAGACCCAGTACTTC
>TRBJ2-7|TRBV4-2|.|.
CASSQDLGRYEQYF
TGTGCCAGCAGCCAAGATCTTGGTCGGTACGAGCAGTACTTC
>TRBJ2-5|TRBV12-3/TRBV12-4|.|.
CASSLGASRWETQYF
TGTGCCAGCAGTTTAGGGGCCTCTAGGTGGGAGACCCAGTACTTC
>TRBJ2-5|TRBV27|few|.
CASRQFPSQETQYF
TGTGCCAGCAGACAGTTTCCCTCACAAGAGACCCAGTACTTC
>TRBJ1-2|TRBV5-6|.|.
CASSPGLFTGVFRGYTF
TGTGCCAGCAGCCCAGGGTTATTTACAGGTGTTTTCCGAGGCTACACCTTC
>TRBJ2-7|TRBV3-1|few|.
CASSQGGSFEGYEQYF
TGTGCCAGCAGCCAAGGGGGGAGTTTCGAAGGCTACGAGCAGTACTTC
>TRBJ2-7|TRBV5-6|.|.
CASSLNAVPSYEQYF
TGTGCCAGCAGCTTGAACGCAGTACCCTCCTACGAGCAGTACTTC
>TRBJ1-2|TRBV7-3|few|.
CASSSLGGDGYTF
TGTGCCAGCAGCTCGTTAGGGGGTGATGGCTACACCTTC
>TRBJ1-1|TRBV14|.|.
CASRLMNTEAFF
TGTGCCAGCAGGCTCATGAACACTGAAGCTTTCTTT
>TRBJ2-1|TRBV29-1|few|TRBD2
CSVEAGAGGSNEQFF
TGCAGCGTTGAAGCGGGGGCGGGGGGATCCAATGAGCAGTTCTTC
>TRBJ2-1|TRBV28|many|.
CASSFGGRNEQFF
TGTGCCAGCAGCTTTGGAGGCCGCAATGAGCAGTTCTTC
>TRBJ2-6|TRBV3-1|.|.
CASSQTTGANVLTF
TGTGCCAGCAGCCAGACGACTGGGGCCAACGTCCTGACTTTC
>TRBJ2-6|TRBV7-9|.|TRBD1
CATGTDRSWAGANVLTF
TGTGCCACCGGGACAGACCGCTCGTGGGCTGGGGCCAACGTCCTGACTTTT
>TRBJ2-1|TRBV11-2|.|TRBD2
CASSHPSGGTNEQFF
TGTGCCAGCAGCCATCCTAGCGGGGGGACGAATGAGCAGTTCTTC
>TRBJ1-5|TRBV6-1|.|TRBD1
CASSERTGKIIGNQPQHF
TGTGCCAGCAGTGAGCGGACAGGGAAAATTATTGGCAATCAGCCCCAGCATTTT
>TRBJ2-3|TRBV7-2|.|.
CASSFSVGVEDTQYF
TGTGCCAGCAGCTTTTCGGTAGGGGTCGAGGATACGCAGTATTTT
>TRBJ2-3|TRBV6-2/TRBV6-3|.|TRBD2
CASSYYPAGGLTDTQYF
TGTGCCAGCAGTTACTACCCAGCGGGGGGGCTCACAGATACGCAGTATTTT
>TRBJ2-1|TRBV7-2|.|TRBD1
CASSFSGTGSSYNEQFF
TGTGCCAGCAGCTTTTCCGGGACAGGGAGCTCCTACAATGAGCAGTTCTTC
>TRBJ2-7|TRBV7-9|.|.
CASGTDGWTVTTYEQYF
TGTGCCAGCGGCACAGACGGTTGGACAGTTACTACCTACGAGCAGTACTTC
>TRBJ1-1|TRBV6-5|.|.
CASSYSRTPTGTEAFF
TGTGCCAGCAGTTACTCCCGGACCCCGACGGGCACTGAAGCTTTCTTT
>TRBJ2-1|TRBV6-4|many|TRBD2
CASSDSGTSGGANEQFF
TGTGCCAGCAGTGACTCCGGGACTAGCGGGGGGGCCAATGAGCAGTTCTTC
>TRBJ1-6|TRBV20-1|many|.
CSARPPGNSPLHF
TGCAGTGCTAGACCGCCAGGGAATTCACCCCTCCACTTT
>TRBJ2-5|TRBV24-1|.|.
CATSESPRETQYF
TGTGCCACCAGTGAGTCCCCGAGGGAGACCCAGTACTTC
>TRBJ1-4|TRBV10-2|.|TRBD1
CASSEESGQGYEKLFF
TGCGCCAGCAGTGAAGAATCGGGACAGGGTTACGAAAAACTGTTTTTT
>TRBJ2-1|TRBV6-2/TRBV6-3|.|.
CASSPSGVLSYNEQFF
TGTGCCAGCAGCCCCTCGGGCGTCCTCTCTTACAATGAGCAGTTCTTC
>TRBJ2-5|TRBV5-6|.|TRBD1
CASSATGARGLETQYF
TGTGCCAGCAGCGCCACAGGGGCAAGGGGTCTGGAGACCCAGTACTTC
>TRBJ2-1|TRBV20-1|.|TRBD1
CSARGTGGSEQFF
TGCAGTGCTAGAGGTACAGGGGGCAGTGAGCAGTTCTTC
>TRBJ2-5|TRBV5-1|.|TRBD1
CASSPGQVQTQYF
TGCGCCAGCAGCCCGGGACAGGTCCAGACCCAGTACTTC
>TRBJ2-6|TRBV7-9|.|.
CASSLGTLNVLTF
TGTGCCAGCAGCTTAGGGACCCTCAACGTCCTGACTTTC
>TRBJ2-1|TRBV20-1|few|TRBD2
CSASRDSGGLSYNEQFF
TGCAGTGCTAGTCGAGATAGCGGGGGCCTATCCTACAATGAGCAGTTCTTC
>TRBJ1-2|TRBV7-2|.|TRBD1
CASSTTGQENYDYTF
TGTGCCAGCAGCACAACGGGACAGGAGAACTATGACTACACCTTC
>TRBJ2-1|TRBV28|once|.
CASSAGQAKGQFF
TGTGCCAGCAGTGCAGGGCAGGCCAAGGGGCAGTTCTTC
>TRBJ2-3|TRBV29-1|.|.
CSVEDLRGPTDTQYF
TGCAGCGTTGAAGATCTTAGGGGACCTACAGATACGCAGTATTTT
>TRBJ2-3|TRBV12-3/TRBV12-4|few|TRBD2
CASSSGTSGGDQGIDTQYF
TGTGCCAGCAGTTCCGGGACTAGCGGGGGAGACCAAGGGATAGATACGCAGTATTTT
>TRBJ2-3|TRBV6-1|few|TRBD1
CASNLDRFNTDTQYF
TGTGCCAGCAACCTGGACAGGTTCAACACAGATACGCAGTATTTT
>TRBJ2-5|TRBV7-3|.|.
CASSLNPRTSETQYF
TGTGCCAGCAGCTTAAATCCTAGAACCTCCGAGACCCAGTACTTC
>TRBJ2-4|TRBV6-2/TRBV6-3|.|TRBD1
CASNRDSLAKNIQYF
TGTGCCAGCAACCGGGACAGCTTAGCCAAAAACATTCAGTACTTC
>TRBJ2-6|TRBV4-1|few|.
CASKRVRDSGANVLTF
TGCGCCAGCAAAAGGGTCAGGGACTCTGGGGCCAACGTCCTGACTTTC
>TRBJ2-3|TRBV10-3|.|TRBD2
CAISGPLGATSGTDTQYF
TGTGCCATCAGTGGACCCCTTGGTGCGACTAGCGGCACAGATACGCAGTATTTT
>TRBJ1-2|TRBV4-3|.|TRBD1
CASSQVTGTAIYGYTF
TGCGCCAGCAGCCAAGTGACCGGGACAGCCATTTATGGCTACACCTTC
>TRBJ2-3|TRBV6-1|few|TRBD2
CASSGLAGGLSTDTQYF
TGTGCCAGCAGCGGCCTAGCGGGGGGGCTAAGCACAGATACGCAGTATTTT